Each of the 7 T cell receptor beta chains below was sequenced from the same sample in a study of breast tumors, draining lymph nodes, adjacent tissues. Axillary draining lymph nodes of breast cancer patients supplied the node samples. Via MiXCR, TCRdb re-called the multiplex PCR reads, giving one row per CDR3 protein. The repertoire includes 150,000 to 250,000 distinct CDR3 sequences, 30% to 40% of them detected once, and roughly 4% sits in the top ten. The sequenced sample consisted of axillary lymph node tissue. The receptors here all came from a female donor with breast cancer. Some clones in this sample may be carry-over from other donors' samples.

As concerns this clonotype: Its ends do not fully match the called genes, so a read error is possible. The chain couples TRBV7-7 to TRBJ2-3, with TRBD1 matching 8 bases. This CDR3 has 16 amino acids. Germline V gene sequence: CDR1 SSHAT, CDR2 FNYEAQ (reference sequence). CDR3 coding DNA: TGTGCTAGCAGCTTAGGATGGGGACAGGGCACAGATACGCAGTATTTT. Its protein is CASSLGWGQGTDTQYF.

This clonotype was picked up a small number of times. This chain uses TRBV30 with TRBJ2-4; no firm D call. Germline V gene sequence: CDR1 GTSNPN, CDR2 SVGIG (reference sequence). The CDR3 spans 11 residues. V was shortened by 2 bases and J by 8 bases, with 7 bases between the two germline ends. The CDR3 coding sequence is TGTGCCTGGAGTATTAAGGACATTCAGTACTTC. Residues: CAWSIKDIQYF.

CDR3 coding DNA: TGTGCCAGCAGTCAAAACAGAGGGTATTTGGGCTACGAAGCTTTCTTT. Protein sequence: CASSQNRGYLGYEAFF. The chain combines TRBV6-5 with TRBJ1-1; D is unclear. Germline V gives CDR1 MNHEY, CDR2 SVGAGI. Trimming took 5 bases from V and 8 from J, leaving 24 bases between them. CDR3 length: 16 amino acids.

This clonotype was detected ten times or more. The chain employs TRBV7-2 and TRBJ1-5; D is unresolved. Trimming removed 2 bases at V and 5 bases at J, with 10 bases between. The CDR3 covers 14 residues. Germline V gives CDR1 SGHTA, CDR2 FQGNSA. CDR3 residues: CASSLTLLDQPQHF. The CDR3 DNA follows: TGTGCCAGCAGCTTAACACTTTTAGATCAGCCCCAGCATTTT.

Regarding this clonotype: Because it lacks the conserved phenylalanine or tryptophan at the end, this CDR3 is likely a read error. No DNA is shown, since the ends of the CDR3 on it are uncertain; the CDR3 is the one TCRdb lists. This sequence joins TRBV20-1 and TRBJ2-1; TRBD2, the D gene given by the table, was not confirmed from the DNA. The CDR3 is 14 amino acids long, termini counted. Germline lookup yields CDR1 DFQATT and CDR2 SNEGSKA (reference sequence). This chain's CDR3 is CSAREAAGAGEQTL.

At least ten counts were recorded for this clonotype. The chain couples TRBV7-2 to TRBJ2-2; D assignment may be TRBD1 or TRBD2 (5 bases each). The CDR3 covers 15 residues. CDR1 and CDR2 (germline): SGHTA, FQGNSA. The ends were cut back, 6 bases at V and 5 bases at J, with 16 bases in the middle. The CDR3 here is CASRTLVGPTGELFF. The CDR3 DNA sequence: TGTGCCAGCAGGACACTAGTGGGGCCGACCGGGGAGCTGTTTTTT.

This chain connects TRBV2 to TRBJ2-1; 14 bases are shared with TRBD2. Trimming removed 4 bases from V and 2 bases from J; junction bases left unmatched: 4. This CDR3 is built from 17 residues. CDR1 is SNHLY, CDR2 FYNNEI, per germline. In DNA form, the CDR3 reads TGTGCCAGCAGTGGGACTAGCGGGAGGCCTACCTACAATGAGCAGTTCTTC. Residues: CASSGTSGRPTYNEQFF.